This TCR beta chain is from a study of cytomegalovirus exposure and HLA in healthy donors. Broader study findings: Rarity characterized most TCR sequences, yet some public TCRs appeared in many donors.

Clones were sequenced by immunoSEQ multiplex PCR, and TCRdb holds only the in-frame ones, with some missing. The sample has some 120,000 clones; 89% are singletons. About this clone itself: The antigen is not known.

This CDR3 is 13 amino acids long. V trimming: 7 bases; J trimming: 4 bases; junction bases outside the gene matches: 9. Germline V gene lookup returns CDR1 SQVTM and CDR2 ANQGSEA. The clonotype originates from a woman younger than 35 in good health and CMV-seronegative. Sequencing used PBMCs. The gene calls are TRBV29-1 and TRBJ1-1; 7 nucleotides align to TRBD1. The CDR3 nucleotides read TGCAGCGCCTGCACAGGGGAATTCACTGAAGCTTTCTTT. It yields the protein CSACTGEFTEAFF.